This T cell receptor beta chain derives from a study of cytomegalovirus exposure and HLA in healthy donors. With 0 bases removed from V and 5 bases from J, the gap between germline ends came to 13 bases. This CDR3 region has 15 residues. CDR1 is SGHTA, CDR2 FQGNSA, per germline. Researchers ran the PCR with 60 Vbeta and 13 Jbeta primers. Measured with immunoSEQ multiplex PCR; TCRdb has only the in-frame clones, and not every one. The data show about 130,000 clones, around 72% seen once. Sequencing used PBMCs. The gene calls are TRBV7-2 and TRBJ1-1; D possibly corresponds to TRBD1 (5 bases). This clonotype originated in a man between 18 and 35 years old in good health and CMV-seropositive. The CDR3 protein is CASSLAIAGRTEAFF. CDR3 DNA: TGTGCCAGCAGCTTAGCAATTGCGGGGCGGACTGAAGCTTTCTTT.